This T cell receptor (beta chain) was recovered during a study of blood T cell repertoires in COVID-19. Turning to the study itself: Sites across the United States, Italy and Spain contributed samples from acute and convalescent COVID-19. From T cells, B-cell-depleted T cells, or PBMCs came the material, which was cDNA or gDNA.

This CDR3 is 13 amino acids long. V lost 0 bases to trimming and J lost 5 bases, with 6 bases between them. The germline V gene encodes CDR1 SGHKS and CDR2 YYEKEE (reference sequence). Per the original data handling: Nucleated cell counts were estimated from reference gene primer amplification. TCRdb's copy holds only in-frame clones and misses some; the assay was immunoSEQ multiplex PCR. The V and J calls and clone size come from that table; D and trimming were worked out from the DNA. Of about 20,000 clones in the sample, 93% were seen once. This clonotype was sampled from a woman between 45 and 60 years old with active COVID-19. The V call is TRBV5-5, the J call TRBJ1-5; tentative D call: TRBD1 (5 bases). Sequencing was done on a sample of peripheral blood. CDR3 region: CASSLEQDQPQHF. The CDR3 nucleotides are TGTGCCAGCAGCTTGGAACAGGATCAGCCCCAGCATTTT.